This T cell receptor beta chain appears in the sequencing data of a study of OX40 agonist ivuxolimab in advanced cancers. Study-wide context: People in dose escalation had one of these cancers: hepatocellular carcinoma, melanoma, renal cell or head and neck cancer. Treatment received earlier with anti-PD-1, anti-PD-L1 or anti-CTLA-4 agents was allowed, and under 50% had some.

The ends lost 5 bases at V and 1 base at J; junction bases unmatched: 11. In germline, CDR1 is SGHNT, CDR2 YENEEA. The CDR3 is made up of 18 amino acids. With respect to this clone: What it binds is not known.

Study-level points and caveats: A proportion of nonresponders additionally exhibited low normalized T-cell clonal expansion. Partial responders treated at 0.1-3.0 mg/kg exhibited clonal expansion among the lowest measured.

TCRdb's table, derived via immunoSEQ multiplex PCR, lists solely in-frame clones and lacks some. The sample lists about 87,000 clones, about 83% occurring once. Material: CD4+ or CD8+ T cells sorted from blood, obtained in a trial of the OX40 agonist ivuxolimab. The gene calls are TRBV11-3 and TRBJ2-5; 12 positions agree with TRBD2. This receptor was obtained from an adult with an advanced solid tumor such as melanoma, head and neck, liver or kidney cancer. The CDR3 coding sequence is TGTGCCAGCAGCGCCCGACTAGCGGGAGAGCTAGGCCAAGAGACCCAGTACTTC. Translated, it gives CASSARLAGELGQETQYF.